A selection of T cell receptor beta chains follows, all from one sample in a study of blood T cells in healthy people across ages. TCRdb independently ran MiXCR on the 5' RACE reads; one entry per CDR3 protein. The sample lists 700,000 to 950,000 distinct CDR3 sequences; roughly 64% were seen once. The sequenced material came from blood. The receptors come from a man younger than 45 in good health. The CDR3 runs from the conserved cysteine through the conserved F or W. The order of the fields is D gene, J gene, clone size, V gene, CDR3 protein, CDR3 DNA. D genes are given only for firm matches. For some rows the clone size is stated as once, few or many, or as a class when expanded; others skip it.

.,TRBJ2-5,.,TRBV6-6,CASQTQGLETQYF,TGTGCCAGTCAGACTCAGGGATTGGAGACCCAGTACTTC
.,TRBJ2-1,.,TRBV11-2,CASSSPRDRLVDEQFF,TGTGCCAGCAGCTCGCCTCGGGACCGACTCGTTGATGAGCAGTTCTTC
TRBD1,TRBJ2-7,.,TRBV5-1,CASSLEVGTGIYEQYF,TGCGCCAGCAGCTTGGAGGTGGGGACAGGGATCTACGAGCAGTACTTC
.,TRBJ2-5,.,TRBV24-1,CATSDVGSNNEQYF,TGTGCCACCAGTGATGTGGGAAGCAACAATGAGCAGTACTTC
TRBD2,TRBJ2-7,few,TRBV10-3,CAISEGGLGGSYEQYF,TGTGCCATCAGTGAAGGGGGACTAGGGGGCTCCTACGAGCAGTACTTC
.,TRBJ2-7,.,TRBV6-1,CASSEFVGTYEQYF,TGTGCCAGCAGTGAGTTCGTCGGTACCTACGAGCAGTACTTC
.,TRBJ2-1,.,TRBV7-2,CASSEATYNEQFF,TGTGCCAGCAGCGAGGCCACCTACAATGAGCAGTTCTTC
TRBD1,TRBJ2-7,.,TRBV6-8,CASRGAGTGVYEQYF,TGTGCCAGCAGGGGAGCCGGGACAGGGGTCTACGAGCAGTACTTC
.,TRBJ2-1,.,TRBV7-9,CASSFGGEASEQFF,TGTGCCAGCAGCTTTGGCGGGGAGGCAAGTGAGCAGTTCTTC
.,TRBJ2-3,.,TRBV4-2,CASSRGGQSDTQYF,TGTGCCAGCAGCCGGGGGGGACAGTCAGATACGCAGTATTTT
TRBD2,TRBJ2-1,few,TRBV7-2,CASSLPSPAGGILNEQFF,TGTGCCAGCAGCTTACCGTCTCCCGCGGGGGGGATTTTGAATGAGCAGTTCTTC
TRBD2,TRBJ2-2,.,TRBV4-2,CASSPLGLAGPGELFF,TGTGCCAGCAGCCCCCTAGGACTAGCGGGACCCGGGGAGCTGTTTTTT
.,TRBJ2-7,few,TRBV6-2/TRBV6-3,CASSYSPQGVGEQYF,TGTGCCAGCAGTTACTCTCCACAGGGCGTGGGCGAGCAGTACTTC
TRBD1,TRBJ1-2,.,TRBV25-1,CASKGQGGADGYTF,TGTGCCAGCAAGGGACAGGGAGGAGCAGATGGCTACACCTTC
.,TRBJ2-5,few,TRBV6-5,CASSYSGNQETQYF,TGTGCCAGCAGTTACTCGGGAAACCAAGAGACCCAGTACTTC
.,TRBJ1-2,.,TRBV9,CASRREPTYGYTF,TGTGCCAGCAGGAGGGAGCCTACCTATGGCTACACCTTC
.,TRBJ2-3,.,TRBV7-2,CASNSTPRDTQYF,TGTGCCAGCAACTCTACGCCCCGGGATACGCAGTATTTT
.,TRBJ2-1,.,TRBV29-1,CSVERRWSYNEQFF,TGCAGCGTTGAGCGGAGGTGGTCCTACAATGAGCAGTTCTTC
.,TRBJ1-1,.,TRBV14,CASEPIRLNPNTEAFF,TGTGCCAGCGAACCGATCAGACTGAACCCGAACACTGAAGCTTTCTTT
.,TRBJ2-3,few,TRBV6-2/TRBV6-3,CASSGGFDTQYF,TGTGCCAGCAGCGGAGGGTTTGATACGCAGTATTTT
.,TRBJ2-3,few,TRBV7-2,CASSLNSETDTQYF,TGTGCCAGCAGCTTAAACTCGGAGACAGATACGCAGTATTTT
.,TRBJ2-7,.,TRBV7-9,CASSLVGPSGDEQYF,TGTGCCAGCAGCTTAGTTGGGCCGTCCGGGGACGAGCAGTACTTC
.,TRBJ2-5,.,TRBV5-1,CASSLVFRVQETQYF,TGCGCCAGCAGCTTGGTTTTTAGGGTTCAAGAGACCCAGTACTTC
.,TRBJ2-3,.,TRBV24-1,CATSEASSTDTQYF,TGTGCCACCAGTGAAGCATCTAGCACAGATACGCAGTATTTT
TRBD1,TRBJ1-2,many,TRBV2,CASIRDRGSGGYTF,TGTGCCAGCATTCGGGACAGGGGGTCCGGGGGCTACACCTTC
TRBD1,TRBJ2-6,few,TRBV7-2,CASSLAASGTGFGANVLTF,TGTGCCAGCAGCTTAGCCGCCAGTGGGACAGGATTTGGGGCCAACGTCCTGACTTTC